One and the same sample provided the 30 T cell receptor beta chains below, sequenced in a study of Ad26.COV2.S vaccination and SARS-CoV-2 variants. Documented treatment: about 20 received Ad26.COV2.S at low or high dose, single or two shots; 5 received placebo; per-sample allocation not given. Day 63 after the first injection of vaccine or placebo was the sampling time. The table came from immunoSEQ multiplex PCR; TCRdb's copy has only in-frame clones and leaves some out. The data show some 400,000 clones, with about 91% seen just once and under 2% held by the top ten. Sequencing was performed on peripheral blood, taken in a trial of Ad26.COV2.S vaccine versus placebo. Every receptor here comes from a person aged 18-60 years who received the Ad26.COV2.S COVID-19 vaccine or a placebo.

The V and J genes are TRBV5-1 and TRBJ2-7; 9 nucleotides align to TRBD1. Germline CDR1 and CDR2: SGHRS and YFSETQ. The CDR3 totals 14 residues. V trimming: 4 bases; J trimming: 3 bases; junction bases outside the gene matches: 5. As DNA, the CDR3 is TGCGCCAGCAGCCCATCGACAGGGGGCTACGAGCAGTACTTC. Residues: CASSPSTGGYEQYF.

This chain joins TRBV19 and TRBJ2-2; 10 bases are a match to TRBD2. In germline, CDR1 is LNHDA, CDR2 SQIVND (reference sequence). The CDR3 runs to 16 residues. The V gene end was trimmed by 5 bases and the J gene end by 5 bases; junction bases not matched to a gene: 8. The CDR3 loop reads CASSLLAGVETGELFF. Here the CDR3 DNA reads TGTGCCAGTAGTCTTCTAGCGGGAGTTGAGACCGGGGAGCTGTTTTTT.

The genes are TRBV28 and TRBJ2-7, with D perhaps assigned TRBD1 or TRBD2 (5 bases each). CDR1 and CDR2 from the germline V gene are MDHEN and SYDVKM. The germline V and J ends were trimmed by 7 bases and 0 bases, with 16 bases remaining between them. This CDR3 comprises 15 residues. DNA of the CDR3: TGTGCCAGCAACGAGGGGCGGATGAACTCCTACGAGCAGTACTTC. This encodes CASNEGRMNSYEQYF. The whole variable domain, remainder taken from reference TRBV28 and TRBJ2-7, is DVKVTQSSRYLVKRTGEKVFLECVQDMDHENMFWYRQDPGLGLRLIYFSYDVKMKEKGDIPEGYSVSREKKERFSLILESASTNQTSMYLCASNEGRMNSYEQYFGPGTRLTVT.

This clone appeared a single time. The rearrangement uses TRBV27 and TRBJ2-7, with D possibly matching TRBD2 (5 bases). Germline lookup yields CDR1 MNHEY and CDR2 SMNVEV (reference sequence). The CDR3 length is 12 residues. Trimming left V 3 bases short and J 6 bases short, with 9 bases between. Written as DNA, the CDR3 is TGTGCCAGCAGTTTCGGAGGTATCGAGCAGTACTTC. It is translated as CASSFGGIEQYF.

This clone came up many times. The J gene is TRBJ1-2, the V gene TRBV6-5, with 8 positions matching TRBD1. CDR1 is MNHEY, CDR2 SVGAGI, per germline. The junction had 6 bases not matched to a gene; V was cut back by 7 bases and J by 5 bases. The length of the CDR3 is 13 residues. The CDR3 DNA is TGTGCCAGCACCCTACAGGGGGAGTATGGCTACACCTTC. Amino acid sequence: CASTLQGEYGYTF.

CDR3 bases: TGTGCCAGCATGGGGACAGGAGCCTACGAGCAGTACTTC. Translating it yields CASMGTGAYEQYF. This rearrangement joins TRBV12-3 or TRBV12-4 to TRBJ2-7, with TRBD1 identical over 8 bases. The length of the CDR3 is 13 residues. Unmatched junction bases numbered 4, after V lost 7 bases and J lost 2 bases.

CDR3: CAWSVLAGQYNEQFF. The CDR3 bases are TGTGCCTGGAGTGTACTAGCGGGACAATACAATGAGCAGTTCTTC. V and J are TRBV30 and TRBJ2-1, with 10 bases identical to TRBD2. The germline V gene has CDR1 GTSNPN and CDR2 SVGIG (reference sequence). The CDR3 runs to 15 residues. With 0 bases clipped from V and 4 bases from J, the junction kept 3 bases outside the gene matches. The variable domain in full, completed from reference TRBV30 and TRBJ2-1, reads SQTIHQWPATLVQPVGSPLSLECTVEGTSNPNLYWYRQAAGRGLQLLFYSVGIGQISSEVPQNLSASRPQDRQFILSSKKLLLSDSGFYLCAWSVLAGQYNEQFFGPGTRLTVL.

The CDR3 spells CSALFQETQYF. The DNA for the CDR3 is TGCAGTGCACTTTTCCAAGAGACCCAGTACTTC. The chain uses TRBV20-1 and TRBJ2-5; D is unresolved. The CDR3 is 11 residues long. The V gene lost 6 bases and the J gene lost 1 base, with 6 bases spanning the gap. Germline CDR1 and CDR2: DFQATT and SNEGSKA (reference sequence).

The chain is built from TRBV27 and TRBJ2-7; TRBD1 matches 8 bases. This CDR3 contains 13 residues. Looked up from germline, CDR1 is MNHEY and CDR2 is SMNVEV (reference sequence). J gave up 5 bases and V 9 bases, and 9 bases lay outside the gene matches. CDR3 in amino acids: CARDRQGNHEQYF. CDR3 DNA: TGTGCCAGGGACAGACAGGGGAACCACGAGCAGTACTTC.

The J gene is TRBJ2-3, the V gene TRBV11-3; D uncertain. CDR1 is SGHNT and CDR2 is YENEEA in the germline V gene. Trimming removed 0 bases from V and 4 bases from J, with 5 bases in between. The CDR3 runs to 13 residues. The CDR3 DNA sequence: TGTGCCAGCAGCTTAGAAGAGGCAGATACGCAGTATTTT. It is translated as CASSLEEADTQYF.

The chain carries TRBV4-2 and TRBJ2-7, with D uncertain. The CDR3 is 14 residues long. The germline V gene encodes CDR1 LGHNA and CDR2 YNFKEQ. V shed 0 bases and J shed 6 bases, with 12 bases lying between them. The CDR3 region has the DNA TGTGCCAGCAGCCAAGATCTAGTGTCGTCCGAGCAGTACTTC. Translated: CASSQDLVSSEQYF.

There are a few counts of this clone. This chain joins TRBV6-5 and TRBJ1-2; possible D gene TRBD1, 6 bases. Germline-derived CDR1 and CDR2 are MNHEY and SVGAGI. Trimming removed 6 bases at V and 5 bases at J, with 13 bases between. The CDR3 extends over 13 amino acids. The CDR3 bases are TGTGCCAGCAGGAGGGGGAGCCCATATGGCTACACCTTC. It is translated as CASRRGSPYGYTF.

The chain joins TRBV27 to TRBJ2-1; 7 bases agree with TRBD2. Germline V lookup: CDR1 MNHEY, CDR2 SMNVEV (reference sequence). This CDR3 region has 16 residues. The trim removed 6 bases at V and 0 bases at J, leaving 8 bases unmatched. CDR3 loop: CASSPGRRSSYNEQFF. The DNA for the CDR3 is TGTGCCAGCAGCCCCGGGAGGCGGAGCTCCTACAATGAGCAGTTCTTC.

The chain links TRBV10-3 to TRBJ1-2, with 7 bases fitting TRBD1. CDR1 and CDR2 (germline): ENHRY, SYGVKD. J lost 7 bases, V lost 7 bases, and 9 bases had no gene match. CDR3 size: 13 residues. CDR3 in DNA: TGTGCCATCAAGGAGGTCCAGGGGGGTGGCTACACCTTC. Protein sequence: CAIKEVQGGGYTF.

The chain joins TRBV6-1 to TRBJ1-4; D uncertain. The V end was cut by 2 bases, the J end by 7 bases, with 14 bases between. This CDR3 contains 15 residues. Germline V gives CDR1 MNHNS, CDR2 SASEGT. The CDR3 here is CASSEFEGSGEKLFF. CDR3 nucleotide sequence: TGTGCCAGCAGTGAATTTGAAGGGTCGGGTGAAAAACTGTTTTTT.

This clone came up a few times. The CDR3 loop reads CASSLAGQGKEKLFF. In DNA, the CDR3 is TGCGCCAGCAGCTTGGCGGGACAGGGGAAGGAAAAACTGTTTTTT. The J gene is TRBJ1-4, the V gene TRBV5-1, with TRBD1 matching 10 bases. Germline V gene sequence: CDR1 SGHRS, CDR2 YFSETQ. V lost 0 bases to trimming and J lost 8 bases; unmatched junction nucleotides: 4. This CDR3 is built from 15 residues.

The rearrangement links TRBV4-1 to TRBJ2-7; D might be TRBD1 or TRBD2, each matching 5 bases. V dropped 1 base and J dropped 1 base, with 8 bases sitting between them. Per germline, CDR1 MGHRA and CDR2 YSYEKL. CDR3 length: 14 amino acids. This CDR3 is CASSQVGESYEQYF. In nucleotides, the CDR3 is TGCGCCAGCAGCCAAGTGGGGGAATCCTACGAGCAGTACTTC.

The chain carries TRBV19 and TRBJ2-5; 11 bases match TRBD1. The germline V gene has CDR1 LNHDA and CDR2 SQIVND (reference sequence). The CDR3 contains 15 residues. V lost 1 base to trimming and J lost 6 bases; unmatched junction nucleotides: 4. The CDR3 sequence: CASSIGGQGAKTQYF. CDR3 coding DNA: TGTGCCAGTAGTATAGGCGGACAGGGGGCAAAGACCCAGTACTTC. Variable domain in full (rest from reference TRBV19 and TRBJ2-5): DGGITQSPKYLFRKEGQNVTLSCEQNLNHDAMYWYRQDPGQGLRLIYYSQIVNDFQKGDIAEGYSVSREKKESFPLTVTSAQKNPTAFYLCASSIGGQGAKTQYFGPGTRLLVL.

This rearrangement joins TRBV28 to TRBJ1-4; 9 bases match TRBD1. J was trimmed by 6 bases and V by 2 bases; bases with no gene match: 1. The germline V gene has CDR1 MDHEN and CDR2 SYDVKM. The CDR3 has 14 residues. The CDR3 is CASSLGTGHEKLFF. For the CDR3, the DNA is TGTGCCAGCAGTTTAGGGACAGGGCATGAAAAACTGTTTTTT.

This clone has just a few counts. This chain connects TRBV24-1 to TRBJ1-1; D gene unclear. CDR1 is KGHDR and CDR2 is SFDVKD in the germline V gene. Trimming shortened V by 2 bases and J by 7 bases, and 4 bases separated the two germline ends. The CDR3 is 11 amino acids. CDR3 sequence: CATSDSVEAFF. CDR3 nucleotide sequence: TGTGCCACCAGTGATTCGGTTGAAGCTTTCTTT.

This clone has only a few counts. The CDR3 reads CATSGLAGDTDTQYF. CDR3 nucleotide sequence: TGTGCCACCAGTGGGCTAGCGGGAGACACAGATACGCAGTATTTT. The chain carries TRBV24-1 and TRBJ2-3, with TRBD2 identical over 10 bases. The trim removed 5 bases at V and 2 bases at J, leaving 3 bases unmatched. This CDR3 comprises 15 residues. Germline V gene sequence: CDR1 KGHDR, CDR2 SFDVKD.

The J gene is TRBJ1-3, the V gene TRBV28, with D unclear. Trimming pared 8 bases from V and 0 bases from J, leaving 11 bases between. The germline gives CDR1 MDHEN, CDR2 SYDVKM. The CDR3 runs to 14 residues. This CDR3 is CASRRERSGNTIYF. The CDR3 DNA reads TGTGCCAGCCGAAGGGAACGCTCTGGAAACACCATATATTTT.

This rearrangement joins TRBV7-8 to TRBJ1-3; 8 nucleotides align to TRBD1. The CDR3 covers 14 residues. Trimming removed 5 bases from V and 5 bases from J; junction bases left unmatched: 5. Germline assignment: CDR1 SGHVS and CDR2 FQNEAQ. The CDR3 region has the DNA TGTGCCAGCAGCCCGACAGGGGTTAGAAACACCATATATTTT. Encoded protein: CASSPTGVRNTIYF.

J is TRBJ1-2 and V is TRBV5-4; D ambiguous. The ends were cut back, 1 base at V and 4 bases at J, with 11 bases in the middle. CDR1 is SGHNT, CDR2 YYREEE, per germline (reference sequence). The CDR3 runs to 14 residues. For the CDR3, the DNA is TGTGCCAGCAGCTTGTTACAGACCCCCTATGGCTACACCTTC. Residues: CASSLLQTPYGYTF. Full variable domain (outside the CDR3, taken from reference TRBV5-4 and TRBJ1-2): ETGVTQSPTHLIKTRGQQVTLRCSSQSGHNTVSWYQQALGQGPQFIFQYYREEENGRGNFPPRFSGLQFPNYSSELNVNALELDDSALYLCASSLLQTPYGYTFGSGTRLTVV.

The rearrangement links TRBV5-1 to TRBJ1-3, with 10 bases fitting TRBD1. Germline V gene sequence: CDR1 SGHRS, CDR2 YFSETQ. CDR3 length: 19 amino acids. Trimming removed 1 base from V and 0 bases from J; junction bases left unmatched: 10. The CDR3 bases are TGCGCCAGCAGCTTGATGGGACAGGGGAGTCTCTCCTCTGGAAACACCATATATTTT. This gives the protein CASSLMGQGSLSSGNTIYF.

This chain uses TRBV29-1 with TRBJ2-7; perhaps TRBD1 as D (5 bases). Trimming took off 3 bases at V and 3 bases at J, with 21 bases between the two ends. The CDR3 has 16 residues. Germline CDR1 is SQVTM and CDR2 is ANQGSEA. The CDR3 here is CSVELLETDHLYEQYF. The CDR3 DNA sequence: TGCAGCGTTGAGTTACTTGAGACAGACCATCTCTACGAGCAGTACTTC.

This clone showed up just once. The chain combines TRBV11-2 with TRBJ2-1; no firm D call. The CDR3 sequence is 13 residues long. CDR1 is SGHAT, CDR2 FQNNGV, per germline. Trimming left V 1 base short and J 7 bases short, with 8 bases between. The CDR3 reads CASSLAFWNEQFF. In DNA, the CDR3 is TGTGCCAGCAGCTTAGCTTTTTGGAATGAGCAGTTCTTC.

The chain carries TRBV9 and TRBJ2-1; TRBD2 matches at 9 bases. Trimming cost V 0 bases and J 10 bases; bases outside gene matches: 5. Germline-derived CDR1 and CDR2 are SGDLS and YYNGEE. CDR3 length: 14 amino acids. The CDR3 DNA reads TGTGCCAGCAGCGTAGTATTTGCGGGAGGGGAGCAGTTCTTC. This encodes CASSVVFAGGEQFF.

The chain combines TRBV6-5 with TRBJ2-1, with 12 bases that match TRBD2. Unmatched junction bases numbered 5, after V lost 6 bases and J lost 5 bases. CDR1 is MNHEY, CDR2 SVGAGI, per germline. The CDR3 consists of 15 residues. CDR3 coding DNA: TGTGCCAGCAGACTAGCGGGAGGCTCAAACAATGAGCAGTTCTTC. Its protein product is CASRLAGGSNNEQFF.

This clone was recorded only once. This chain joins TRBV6-5 and TRBJ1-6; D ambiguous. Germline CDR1 and CDR2: MNHEY and SVGAGI. V was trimmed by 0 bases and J by 7 bases, leaving 4 bases between them. The CDR3 has 13 residues. Here the CDR3 DNA reads TGTGCCAGCAGTTACTCAAACAATTCACCCCTCCACTTT. It encodes CASSYSNNSPLHF.